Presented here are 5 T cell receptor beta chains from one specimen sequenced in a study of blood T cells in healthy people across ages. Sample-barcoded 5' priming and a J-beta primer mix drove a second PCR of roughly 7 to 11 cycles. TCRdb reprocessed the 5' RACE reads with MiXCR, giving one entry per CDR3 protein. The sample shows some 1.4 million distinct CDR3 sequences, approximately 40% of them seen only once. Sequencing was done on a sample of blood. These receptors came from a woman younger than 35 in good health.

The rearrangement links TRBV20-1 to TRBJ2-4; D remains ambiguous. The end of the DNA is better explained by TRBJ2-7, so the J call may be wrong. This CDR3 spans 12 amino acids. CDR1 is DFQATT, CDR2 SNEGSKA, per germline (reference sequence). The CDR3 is CSASPDAYEQYF. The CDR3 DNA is TGCAGTGCTAGCCCGGACGCCTACGAGCAGTACTTC.

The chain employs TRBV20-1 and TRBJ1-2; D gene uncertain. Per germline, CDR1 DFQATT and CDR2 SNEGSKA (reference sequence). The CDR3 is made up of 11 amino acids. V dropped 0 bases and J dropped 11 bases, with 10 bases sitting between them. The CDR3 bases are TGCAGTGCTAGAGAGGACGGAAAATACACCTTC. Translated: CSAREDGKYTF.

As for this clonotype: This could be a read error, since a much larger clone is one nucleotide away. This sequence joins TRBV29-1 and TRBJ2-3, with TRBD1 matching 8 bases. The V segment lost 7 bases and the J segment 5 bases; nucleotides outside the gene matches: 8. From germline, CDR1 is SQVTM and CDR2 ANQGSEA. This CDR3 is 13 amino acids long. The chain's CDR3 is CSGKTGVKDTQYF. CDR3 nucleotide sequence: TGCAGCGGGAAGACAGGGGTCAAAGATACGCAGTATTTT.

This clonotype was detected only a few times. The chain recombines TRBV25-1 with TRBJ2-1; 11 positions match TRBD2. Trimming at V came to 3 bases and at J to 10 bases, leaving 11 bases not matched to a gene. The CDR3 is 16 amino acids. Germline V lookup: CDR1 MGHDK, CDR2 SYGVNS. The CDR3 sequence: CASSEGTSGDLGEQFF. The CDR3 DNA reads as TGTGCCAGCAGTGAGGGGACTAGCGGAGACCTTGGCGAGCAGTTCTTC.

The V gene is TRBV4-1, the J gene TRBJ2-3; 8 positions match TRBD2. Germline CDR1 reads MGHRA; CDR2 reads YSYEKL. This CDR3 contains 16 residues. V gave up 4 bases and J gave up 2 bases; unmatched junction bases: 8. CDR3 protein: CASSLQRGKYTDTQYF. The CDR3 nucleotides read TGCGCCAGCAGCCTTCAGCGGGGGAAGTACACAGATACGCAGTATTTT.